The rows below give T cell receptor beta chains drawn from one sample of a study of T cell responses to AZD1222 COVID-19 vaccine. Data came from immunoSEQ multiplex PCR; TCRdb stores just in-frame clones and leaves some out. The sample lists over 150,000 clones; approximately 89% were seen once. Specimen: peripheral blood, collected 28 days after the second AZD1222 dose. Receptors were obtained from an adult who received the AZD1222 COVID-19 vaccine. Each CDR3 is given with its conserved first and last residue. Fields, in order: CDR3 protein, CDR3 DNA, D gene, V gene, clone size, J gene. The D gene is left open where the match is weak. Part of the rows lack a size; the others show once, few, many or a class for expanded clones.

CDR3: CASSGQGTDTQYF; DNA: TGCGCCAGCAGTGGGCAGGGCACAGATACGCAGTATTTT; D: NA; V: TRBV10-2; size: NA; J: TRBJ2-3
CDR3: CASSTPGYNQPQHF; DNA: TGTGCCAGTAGTACACCAGGGTACAATCAGCCCCAGCATTTT; D: NA; V: TRBV19; size: NA; J: TRBJ1-5
CDR3: CASGNRFTEAFF; DNA: TGTGCCAGTGGTAACAGGTTCACTGAAGCTTTCTTT; D: NA; V: TRBV19; size: NA; J: TRBJ1-1
CDR3: CASSQYRAGVYNEQFF; DNA: TGCGCCAGCAGCCAGTATCGAGCGGGAGTATACAATGAGCAGTTCTTC; D: TRBD2; V: TRBV4-3; size: NA; J: TRBJ2-1
CDR3: CASSQDPGFGETQYF; DNA: TGTGCCAGCAGCCAAGATCCGGGTTTTGGGGAGACCCAGTACTTC; D: NA; V: TRBV3-1/TRBV3-2; size: NA; J: TRBJ2-5
CDR3: CASSPPNSRSDEQYF; DNA: TGTGCCAGCTCACCACCGAATTCGCGGAGCGACGAGCAGTACTTC; D: NA; V: TRBV18; size: NA; J: TRBJ2-7
CDR3: CASGPIHYGYTF; DNA: TGTGCCAGTGGGCCGATCCACTATGGCTACACCTTC; D: NA; V: TRBV6-5; size: NA; J: TRBJ1-2
CDR3: CASSFRDSLGNEQFF; DNA: TGTGCCAGCAGCTTCCGGGACAGTTTAGGGAATGAGCAGTTCTTC; D: TRBD1; V: TRBV7-2; size: once; J: TRBJ2-1
CDR3: CASSLSFSGPSDGTNEKLFF; DNA: TGTGCCAGCAGCTTAAGTTTCAGTGGGCCCTCCGATGGCACTAATGAAAAACTGTTTTTT; D: NA; V: TRBV7-3; size: NA; J: TRBJ1-4
CDR3: CASSYSTSAFYEQYF; DNA: TGTGCCAGCAGTTACTCAACTAGCGCCTTCTACGAGCAGTACTTC; D: TRBD2; V: TRBV6-2/TRBV6-3; size: NA; J: TRBJ2-7
CDR3: CASSQDRTDTQYF; DNA: TGTGCCAGCAGCCAAGATCGGACCGATACGCAGTATTTT; D: NA; V: TRBV3-1/TRBV3-2; size: NA; J: TRBJ2-3
CDR3: CSAELSNEQFF; DNA: TGCAGTGCGGAATTAAGCAATGAGCAGTTCTTC; D: NA; V: TRBV20-1; size: once; J: TRBJ2-1
CDR3: CATSKNTGELFF; DNA: TGTGCCACCAGCAAAAACACCGGGGAGCTGTTTTTT; D: NA; V: TRBV15; size: NA; J: TRBJ2-2
CDR3: CAITGTANSEAFF; DNA: TGTGCCATCACCGGGACCGCCAACTCTGAAGCTTTCTTT; D: NA; V: TRBV10-3; size: NA; J: TRBJ1-1
CDR3: CASSFVAGVNTEAFF; DNA: TGTGCCAGCAGCTTCGTGGCAGGGGTGAACACTGAAGCTTTCTTT; D: NA; V: TRBV11-2; size: NA; J: TRBJ1-1
CDR3: CATSGGTNPGYTF; DNA: TGTGCCACCAGTGGGGGAACAAACCCCGGCTACACCTTC; D: NA; V: TRBV24-1; size: NA; J: TRBJ1-2
CDR3: CASSFVGNQPQHF; DNA: TGTGCCAGCAGTTTTGTGGGCAATCAGCCCCAGCATTTT; D: NA; V: TRBV12-3/TRBV12-4; size: NA; J: TRBJ1-5
CDR3: CASSQDKSNYGYTF; DNA: TGTGCCAGCAGCCAAGATAAGTCGAACTATGGCTACACCTTC; D: NA; V: TRBV3-1/TRBV3-2; size: NA; J: TRBJ1-2
CDR3: CASSLSFMGSPLHF; DNA: TGCGCCAGCAGCTTGAGTTTTATGGGTTCACCCCTCCACTTT; D: NA; V: TRBV5-1; size: NA; J: TRBJ1-6
CDR3: CATSDPTSGKYNEQFF; DNA: TGTGCCACCAGTGACCCGACTAGCGGGAAGTACAATGAGCAGTTCTTC; D: TRBD2; V: TRBV24-1; size: NA; J: TRBJ2-1
CDR3: CASSPTETGGDEQYF; DNA: TGTGCCAGCAGTCCCACCGAGACAGGGGGAGACGAGCAGTACTTC; D: TRBD1; V: TRBV7-9; size: NA; J: TRBJ2-7
CDR3: CASSQAGDREKLFF; DNA: TGCGCCAGCAGCCAAGCCGGGGATCGTGAAAAACTGTTTTTT; D: NA; V: TRBV4-3; size: NA; J: TRBJ1-4
CDR3: CASSTRDREAYF; DNA: TGTGCCAGCAGTACCCGGGACAGGGAGGCATACTTC; D: TRBD1; V: TRBV7-8; size: NA; J: TRBJ2-7
CDR3: CASSFSQATEKLFF; DNA: TGTGCCAGCAGTTTCAGCCAGGCTACCGAAAAACTGTTTTTT; D: NA; V: TRBV27; size: NA; J: TRBJ1-4
CDR3: CASSLAGRNEKLFF; DNA: TGTGCCAGCAGCTTAGCGGGTAGGAATGAAAAACTGTTTTTT; D: NA; V: TRBV11-3; size: NA; J: TRBJ1-4
CDR3: CASSPSPQEKLFF; DNA: TGTGCCAGCTCACCCTCGCCGCAGGAAAAACTGTTTTTT; D: NA; V: TRBV18; size: NA; J: TRBJ1-4
CDR3: CASSDSGGPGELFF; DNA: TGTGCCAGCAGTGACTCGGGGGGACCCGGGGAGCTGTTTTTT; D: NA; V: TRBV6-4; size: NA; J: TRBJ2-2
CDR3: CASARGKPLTYEQYF; DNA: TGTGCCAGCGCTAGGGGGAAACCCCTGACCTACGAGCAGTACTTC; D: NA; V: TRBV6-5; size: NA; J: TRBJ2-7
CDR3: CAWTPGQVADTQYF; DNA: TGTGCCTGGACCCCCGGACAGGTTGCAGATACGCAGTATTTT; D: TRBD1; V: TRBV30; size: NA; J: TRBJ2-3
CDR3: CASRGFWDGYTF; DNA: TGTGCCAGCAGGGGGTTCTGGGATGGCTACACCTTC; D: NA; V: TRBV7-9; size: NA; J: TRBJ1-2
CDR3: CATSDGLAATQETQYF; DNA: TGTGCCACCAGTGACGGACTAGCGGCCACTCAAGAGACCCAGTACTTC; D: TRBD2; V: TRBV24-1; size: NA; J: TRBJ2-5
CDR3: CASRPGPSSYNSPLHF; DNA: TGTGCCAGCAGACCGGGGCCCAGCTCCTATAATTCACCCCTCCACTTT; D: NA; V: TRBV27; size: NA; J: TRBJ1-6
CDR3: CSVVTSFRPESYEQYF; DNA: TGCAGCGTTGTCACTAGCTTCCGACCAGAATCCTACGAGCAGTACTTC; D: NA; V: TRBV29-1; size: NA; J: TRBJ2-7
CDR3: CASSELAGGLNEQFF; DNA: TGTGCCAGCAGCGAACTAGCGGGAGGGTTGAATGAGCAGTTCTTC; D: TRBD2; V: TRBV7-9; size: NA; J: TRBJ2-1
CDR3: CASSLDCDSGSTDTQYF; DNA: TGTGCCAGCAGCTTAGATTGCGATAGCGGGAGCACAGATACGCAGTATTTT; D: TRBD2; V: TRBV11-3; size: NA; J: TRBJ2-3